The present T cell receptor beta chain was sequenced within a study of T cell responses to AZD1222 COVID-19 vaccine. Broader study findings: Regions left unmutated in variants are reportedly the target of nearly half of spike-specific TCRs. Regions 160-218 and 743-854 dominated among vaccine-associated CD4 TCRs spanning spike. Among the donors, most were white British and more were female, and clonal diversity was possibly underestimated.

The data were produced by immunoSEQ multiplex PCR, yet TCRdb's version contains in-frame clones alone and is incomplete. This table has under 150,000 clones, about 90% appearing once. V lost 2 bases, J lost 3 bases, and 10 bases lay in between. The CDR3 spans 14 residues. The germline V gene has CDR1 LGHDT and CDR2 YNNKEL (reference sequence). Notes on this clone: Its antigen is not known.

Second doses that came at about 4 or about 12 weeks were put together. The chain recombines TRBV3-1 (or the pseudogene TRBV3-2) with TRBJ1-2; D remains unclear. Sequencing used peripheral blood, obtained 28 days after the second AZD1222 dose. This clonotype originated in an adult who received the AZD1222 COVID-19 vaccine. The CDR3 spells CASSQPTGDYGYTF. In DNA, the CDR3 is TGTGCCAGCAGCCAACCGACCGGAGACTATGGCTACACCTTC.